This T cell receptor (beta chain) was identified in a study of blood T cell repertoires in COVID-19. The wider study: Material from acute and convalescent COVID-19 was sourced from the United States, Italy and Spain. T cells, B-cell-depleted T cells, or PBMCs provided the cDNA or gDNA that served as material.

In the original workflow: Reference gene primers were amplified, and this amplification served to estimate nucleated cell counts. Generated by immunoSEQ multiplex PCR, the TCRdb table keeps only in-frame clones and is missing some. V and J calls and clone size are those listed in that table; D and trimming were worked out from the DNA. The repertoire has about 110,000 clones, roughly 83% of them found once; the top ten carry around 0.77%. The specimen was peripheral blood. This sequence was found in a woman in her 70s with acute or convalescent COVID-19.

The CDR3 region is CASSPSGGSSYEQYF. CDR3 sequence (DNA): TGTGCCAGCAGCCCCTCGGGAGGGAGCTCCTACGAGCAGTACTTC. This rearrangement joins TRBV7-3 to TRBJ2-7; 8 nucleotides line up with TRBD2. CDR1 is SGHTA and CDR2 is FQGTGA in the germline V gene. This CDR3 contains 15 residues. With V trimmed by 5 bases and J by 0 bases, 6 bases remained unmatched.